This T cell receptor beta chain was recovered during a study of cytotoxic CD8 clonotypes in ibrutinib-treated CLL. Study-wide results and limits: Public clonotypes, found uncommonly, either contracted or stayed stable on treatment. Increased clonality at ibrutinib response gave way to a return toward baseline at progression.

Genomic DNA in an amount of about 2 micrograms was extracted from cryopreserved PBMCs and used for the preparation of TCR beta libraries. Trimming shortened V by 3 bases and J by 7 bases, and 12 bases separated the two germline ends. The germline gives CDR1 GTSNPN, CDR2 SVGIG (reference sequence). This CDR3 comprises 12 residues. With respect to this clone: As yet, its antigen is unknown.

The sequencing depth, 1 in 200,000 to 1 in 1 million T cells, was the target. Data came from immunoSEQ multiplex PCR; TCRdb stores just in-frame clones and leaves some out. The sample holds around 53,000 clones, 50% to 70% seen once. This specimen was PBMCs, taken at disease progression, from a patient treated with ibrutinib. The receptor's source is a human donor with chronic lymphocytic leukemia. The chain recombines TRBV30 with TRBJ1-2, with D unclear. The CDR3 protein is CAWSLQMGGYTF. The CDR3 bases are TGTGCCTGGAGCTTACAGATGGGTGGCTACACCTTC.